This note documents a single T cell receptor (beta chain) sequence. V shed 7 bases, J shed 6 bases, and the junction held 6 bases outside the gene matches. CDR1 and CDR2 from the germline V gene are SQVTM and ANQGSEA. The CDR3 loop spans 11 amino acids. The sample belongs to a study of blood T cell repertoires in COVID-19. Across about two dozen US areas, participants ranged in age from about 18 to 90 years. Recovered status in Cohort 3 required two negative PCRs, clearance, or symptom resolution. Some clones are missing from TCRdb's copy, which holds only in-frame ones; the method was immunoSEQ multiplex PCR. Of over 250,000 clones listed, approximately 89% were seen once; the top ten hold 1.5% to 2%.

V is TRBV29-1 and J is TRBJ2-7; 7 nucleotides align to TRBD1. The sample comprised PBMCs or T cells enriched from blood (not recorded which). The clonotype originates from an older woman who had recovered from COVID-19. The CDR3 loop is CSGSDRLEQYF. CDR3 nucleotide sequence: TGCAGCGGATCGGACAGGCTCGAGCAGTACTTC.